This record covers a single TCR beta chain. The antigen it binds to is not known. No qualities accompany the bases; no much larger clone lies one base away. From the cysteine through the phenylalanine, the CDR3 covers 15 amino acids. Only the CDR3 DNA stays, 45 bases, in frame from base 1. Unmatched junction bases come to 5, with V trimmed by 6 bases and J by 4 bases. Looking up the germline V gene yields CDR1 MNHEY and CDR2 SVGAGI. This record comes from a study of blood T cell repertoires in COVID-19 (dated by TCRdb to about 2020). In the study overall: Samples from collaborators originated in the United States, Italy and Spain and spanned both the acute and convalescent phases of COVID-19. Deeply sampled blood TCRbeta repertoires from subjects exposed to, actively infected with, or recovered from COVID-19 were included in the dataset. Nearly every sample came with metadata listing a de-identified subject ID, COVID-19 status, age in years and sex. The repertoires were released in a freely available public database intended as a resource for research on the immune response to SARS-CoV-2. Samples came from the ongoing ImmuneRACE study (first 160 participants) plus 1,254 subjects from 6 global collaborators. The prospective study material was composed of cDNA or gDNA derived from T cells, B-cell-depleted T cells, or PBMCs. Where HLA class I and class II types were available, the types were taken from metadata supplied by the sample provider, not from assay-based typing. Overall study outcomes, separate from this receptor: Clinical and demographic metadata were provided uncurated, with the amount varying by source and participant.

TCRbeta CDR3 regions were amplified from genomic DNA by means of the immunoSEQ Assay, a bias-controlled multiplex PCR. As for the original processing: The number of nucleated cells in each sample was estimated from the amplification of reference gene primers within the assay. To quantify the absolute abundance of each unique TCRbeta CDR3 rearrangement, sequence reads were collapsed and filtered. For each sample, productive Simpson clonality was calculated as the square root of Simpson's diversity index over productive rearrangements. TCRdb took this table from immuneACCESS and kept in-frame rearrangements with V and J called. Such tables lack part of the clones; where checked against another copy, unresolved V genes explain under half of the gap, and the rest is unexplained. V and J calls plus clone size are reproduced from that table; the DNA served to infer D and trimming. The sample table records 290,000 or so clones; roughly 85% of these occur just once. Approximately 5.1% of the sample is in the top ten clones.

Collaborating institutions collected whole blood in K2EDTA tubes following their own protocols. For TCRbeta analysis, collaborator samples were shipped as frozen whole blood, as isolated PBMCs, or as DNA extracted from either sample type. This chain joins TRBV6-5 to TRBJ2-3, and TRBD2 matches 12 of the central bases. This receptor was taken from a man in his fifties or sixties with active or convalescent COVID-19. Material: peripheral blood. The sequenced DNA is TGTGCCAGCAGACCGGGACTAGCGGGCGCAGATACGCAGTATTTT. Translated, this is CASRPGLAGADTQYF.